This paragraph covers one TCR beta chain sequence. V dropped 4 bases and J dropped 1 base, with 17 bases sitting between them. Per germline, CDR1 LNHDA and CDR2 SQIVND (reference sequence). The CDR3 has 18 amino acids. Per the original data handling: Scientists estimated how many nucleated cells there were by amplifying reference gene primers. Data came from immunoSEQ multiplex PCR; TCRdb stores just in-frame clones and leaves some out. The D gene and trimming were derived from the DNA, and the V and J assignments and clone size from that table. The profile shows 200,000 to 300,000 clones, over 75% of them singletons. The data stem from a study of blood T cell repertoires in COVID-19. In the study overall: Material from acute and convalescent COVID-19 was sourced from the United States, Italy and Spain. T cells, B-cell-depleted T cells, or PBMCs provided the cDNA or gDNA that served as material.

The V and J genes are TRBV19 and TRBJ1-6, with a tentative D call TRBD1 (6 bases). What was sequenced was peripheral blood. This sequence originates from a human donor in a cohort sampled during active COVID-19. CDR3 residues: CASSTVQGMGSYNSPLHF. CDR3 in DNA: TGTGCCAGTAGTACCGTACAGGGAATGGGGTCCTATAATTCACCCCTCCACTTT.